These T cell receptor beta chains were read from a single sample in a study of blood T cell repertoires in COVID-19. TCRdb's copy holds only in-frame clones and misses some; the assay was immunoSEQ multiplex PCR. The sample carries 75,000 to 95,000 clones, around 87% recorded once. Material: peripheral blood. Source of these receptors: a human donor in a cohort sampled during active COVID-19. Both conserved end residues are part of each CDR3. The D gene is left open where the match is weak. Part of the rows lack a size; the others show once, few, many or a class for expanded clones.

j_call,d_call,clone_size,v_call,cdr3_aa,cdr3_nt
TRBJ2-3,.,.,TRBV1,CTSSQDSQRVSADTQYF,TGCACCAGCAGCCAAGATAGTCAGCGGGTCAGCGCAGATACGCAGTATTTT
TRBJ1-2,.,.,TRBV3-1/TRBV3-2,CASSLVNYGYTF,TGTGCCAGCAGCCTCGTTAACTATGGCTACACCTTC
TRBJ1-1,TRBD1,.,TRBV19,CASSIANRGGEAFF,TGTGCCAGTAGTATAGCGAACAGGGGCGGCGAAGCTTTCTTT
TRBJ2-7,.,.,TRBV5-4,CASSPKGGSYEQYF,TGTGCCAGCAGCCCCAAAGGAGGCAGCTACGAGCAGTACTTC
TRBJ1-3,.,.,TRBV9,CASSSGQVRGNTIYF,TGTGCCAGCAGCTCCGGACAAGTCCGGGGAAACACCATATATTTT
TRBJ2-3,.,once,TRBV5-8,CASSFRGTDTQYF,TGTGCCAGCAGCTTCAGGGGTACAGATACGCAGTATTTT
TRBJ2-3,TRBD1,.,TRBV2,CASSRQGLDTQYF,TGTGCCAGCAGTCGACAGGGCCTAGATACGCAGTATTTT
TRBJ2-7,.,.,TRBV6-5,CATERGQTYEQYF,TGTGCCACAGAAAGGGGCCAAACCTACGAGCAGTACTTC
TRBJ1-1,.,once,TRBV7-3,CASSSGRQNTEAFF,TGTGCCAGCAGCTCAGGGAGGCAGAACACTGAAGCTTTCTTT
TRBJ2-7,.,many,TRBV28,CASSSQGSREQYF,TGTGCCAGCAGTTCTCAGGGCTCCCGGGAGCAGTACTTC